This note documents a single T cell receptor (beta chain) sequence. CDR1 and CDR2 (germline): MNHEY, SVGAGI. With V trimmed by 8 bases and J by 7 bases, 12 bases remained unmatched. This CDR3 has 15 residues. Source study methods: Amplification of reference gene primers provided the estimated nucleated cell counts. Measured with immunoSEQ multiplex PCR; TCRdb has only the in-frame clones, and not every one. V and J calls and clone size are copied from that table; D and trimming were computed from the DNA. The repertoire has roughly 150,000 clones, approximately 78% of them found once; the top ten carry 4%. This entry is derived from a study of blood T cell repertoires in COVID-19. For the study at large: COVID-19 samples from acute and convalescent phases originated in the United States, Italy and Spain. The cDNA or gDNA used as material had been derived from T cells, B-cell-depleted T cells, or PBMCs.

The V and J genes are TRBV6-5 and TRBJ2-1, with 9 bases aligning to TRBD1. This clonotype originated in a woman older than 75 with acute or convalescent COVID-19. Sequencing was done on a sample of peripheral blood. The CDR3 spells CASQNPGQGSNEQFF. The CDR3 DNA reads as TGTGCCAGCCAAAACCCGGGACAGGGTTCGAATGAGCAGTTCTTC.